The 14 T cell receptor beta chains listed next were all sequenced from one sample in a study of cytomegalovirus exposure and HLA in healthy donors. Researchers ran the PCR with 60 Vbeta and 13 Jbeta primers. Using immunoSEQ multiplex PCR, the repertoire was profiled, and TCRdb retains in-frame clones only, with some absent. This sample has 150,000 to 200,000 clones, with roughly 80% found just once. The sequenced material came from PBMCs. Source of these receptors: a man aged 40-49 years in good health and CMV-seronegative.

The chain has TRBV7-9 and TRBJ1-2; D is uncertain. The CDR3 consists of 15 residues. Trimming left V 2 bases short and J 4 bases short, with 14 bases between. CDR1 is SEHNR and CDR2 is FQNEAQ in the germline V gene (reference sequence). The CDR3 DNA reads TGTGCCAGCAGCTTATCGTATCAACAGACCTATGGCTACACCTTC. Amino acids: CASSLSYQQTYGYTF. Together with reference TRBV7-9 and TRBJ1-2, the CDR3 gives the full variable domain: DTGVSQNPRHKITKRGQNVTFRCDPISEHNRLYWYRQTLGQGPEFLTYFQNEAQLEKSRLLSDRFSAERPKGSFSTLEIQRTEQGDSAMYLCASSLSYQQTYGYTFGSGTRLTVV.

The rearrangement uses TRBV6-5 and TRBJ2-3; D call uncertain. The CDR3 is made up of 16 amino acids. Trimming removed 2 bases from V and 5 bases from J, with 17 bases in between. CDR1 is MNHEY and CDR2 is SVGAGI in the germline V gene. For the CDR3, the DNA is TGTGCCAGCAGTTACGCCAGGCTGGGTAAAGGAGATACGCAGTATTTT. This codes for CASSYARLGKGDTQYF.

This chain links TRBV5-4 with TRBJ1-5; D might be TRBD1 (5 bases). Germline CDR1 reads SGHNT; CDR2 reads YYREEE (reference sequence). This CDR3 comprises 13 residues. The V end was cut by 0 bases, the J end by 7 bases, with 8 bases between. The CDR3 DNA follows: TGTGCCAGCAGCTTGGGGTGGGGCCAGCCCCAGCATTTT. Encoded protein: CASSLGWGQPQHF.

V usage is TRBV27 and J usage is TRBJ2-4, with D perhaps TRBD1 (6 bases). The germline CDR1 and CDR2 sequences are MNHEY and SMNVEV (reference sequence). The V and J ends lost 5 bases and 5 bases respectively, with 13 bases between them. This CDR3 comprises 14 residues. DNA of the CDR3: TGTGCCAGCAGTCTACAGGGATCGGAAAACATTCAGTACTTC. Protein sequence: CASSLQGSENIQYF.

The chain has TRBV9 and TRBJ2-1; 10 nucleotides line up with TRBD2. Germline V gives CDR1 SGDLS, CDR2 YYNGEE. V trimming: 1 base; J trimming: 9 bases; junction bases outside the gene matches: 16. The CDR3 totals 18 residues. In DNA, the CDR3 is TGTGCCAGCAGCGTAAGTCAAGGGAGAACTAGCGGGATTGGTGAGCAGTTCTTC. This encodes CASSVSQGRTSGIGEQFF.

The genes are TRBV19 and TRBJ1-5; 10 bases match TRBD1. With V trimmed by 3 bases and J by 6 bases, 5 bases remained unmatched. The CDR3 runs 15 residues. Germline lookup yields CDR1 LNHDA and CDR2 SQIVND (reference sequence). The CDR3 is CASSIIRTGGQPQHF. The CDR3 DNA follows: TGTGCCAGTAGTATCATCAGGACAGGGGGTCAGCCCCAGCATTTT.

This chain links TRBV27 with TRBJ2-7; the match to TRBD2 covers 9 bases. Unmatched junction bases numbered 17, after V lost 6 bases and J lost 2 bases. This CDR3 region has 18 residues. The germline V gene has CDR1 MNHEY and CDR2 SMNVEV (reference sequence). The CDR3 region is CASSPMTSGSLGAYEQYF. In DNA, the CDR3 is TGTGCCAGCAGCCCCATGACTAGCGGATCTTTAGGGGCCTACGAGCAGTACTTC.

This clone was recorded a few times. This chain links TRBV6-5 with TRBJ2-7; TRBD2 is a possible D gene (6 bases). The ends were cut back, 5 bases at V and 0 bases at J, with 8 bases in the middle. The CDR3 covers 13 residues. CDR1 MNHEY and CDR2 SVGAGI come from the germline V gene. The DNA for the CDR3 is TGTGCCAGCAGTGGAGGGAGCTCCTACGAGCAGTACTTC. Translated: CASSGGSSYEQYF.

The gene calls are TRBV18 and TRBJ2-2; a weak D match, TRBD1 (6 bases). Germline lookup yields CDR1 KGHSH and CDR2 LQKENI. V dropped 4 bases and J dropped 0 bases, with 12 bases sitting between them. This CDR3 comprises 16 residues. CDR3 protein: CASSLQGTPNTGELFF. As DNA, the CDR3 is TGTGCCAGCTCACTGCAAGGGACACCGAACACCGGGGAGCTGTTTTTT.

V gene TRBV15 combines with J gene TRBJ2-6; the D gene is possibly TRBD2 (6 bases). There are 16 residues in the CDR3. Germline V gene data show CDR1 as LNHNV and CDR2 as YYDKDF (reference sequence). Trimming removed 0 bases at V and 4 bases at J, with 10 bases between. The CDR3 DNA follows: TGTGCCACCAGCAGAGAGGAGGGGCCCGGGGCCAACGTCCTGACTTTC. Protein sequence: CATSREEGPGANVLTF.

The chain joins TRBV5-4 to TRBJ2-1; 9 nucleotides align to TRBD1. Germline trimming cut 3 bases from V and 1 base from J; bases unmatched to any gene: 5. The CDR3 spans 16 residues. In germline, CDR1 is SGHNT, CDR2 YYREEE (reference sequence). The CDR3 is CASSSRQGGSYNEQFF. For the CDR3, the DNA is TGTGCCAGCAGCTCCCGACAGGGGGGTTCCTACAATGAGCAGTTCTTC. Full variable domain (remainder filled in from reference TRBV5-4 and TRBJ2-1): ETGVTQSPTHLIKTRGQQVTLRCSSQSGHNTVSWYQQALGQGPQFIFQYYREEENGRGNFPPRFSGLQFPNYSSELNVNALELDDSALYLCASSSRQGGSYNEQFFGPGTRLTVL.

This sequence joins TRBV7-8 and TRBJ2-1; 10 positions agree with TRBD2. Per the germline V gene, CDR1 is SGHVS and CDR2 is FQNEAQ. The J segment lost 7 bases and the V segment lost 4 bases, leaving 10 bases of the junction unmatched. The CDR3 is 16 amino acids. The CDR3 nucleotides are TGTGCCAGCAGCTACCCCGGGACTAGCGCCTTAAATGAGCAGTTCTTC. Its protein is CASSYPGTSALNEQFF.

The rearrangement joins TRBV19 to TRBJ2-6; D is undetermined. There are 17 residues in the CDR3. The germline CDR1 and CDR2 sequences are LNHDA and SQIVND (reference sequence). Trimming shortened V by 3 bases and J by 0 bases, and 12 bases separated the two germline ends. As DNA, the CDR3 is TGTGCCAGTAGTATGGTTGACGGGTCCTCTGGGGCCAACGTCCTGACTTTC. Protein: CASSMVDGSSGANVLTF.

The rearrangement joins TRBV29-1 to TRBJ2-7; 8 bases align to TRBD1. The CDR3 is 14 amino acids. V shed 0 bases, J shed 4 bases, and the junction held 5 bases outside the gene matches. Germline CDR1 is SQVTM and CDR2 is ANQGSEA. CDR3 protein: CSVEESQGAYEQYF. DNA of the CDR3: TGCAGCGTTGAAGAGAGTCAGGGGGCTTACGAGCAGTACTTC.